The clone carrying this T cell receptor beta chain was counted many times. No antigen is known for it. This specimen comes from a study of identical twins. Study-level points and caveats: Abundant beta clonotypes from cord blood bore fewer insertions; memory repertoires lacked this pattern.

Germline V lookup: CDR1 SGHDN, CDR2 FVKESK. The V gene end was trimmed by 0 bases and the J gene end by 2 bases; junction bases not matched to a gene: 19. The CDR3 length is 21 residues. Using its own MiXCR run on the 5' RACE reads, TCRdb lists one record per CDR3 protein. Of under 250,000 distinct CDR3 sequences listed, under 10% are singletons. These data also featured in a second study, about yellow fever vaccine responses in identical twins.

V gene TRBV14 combines with J gene TRBJ2-7; the match to TRBD2 covers 10 bases. The sequenced material came from memory (CD45RO+) T cells sorted from blood. This receptor was taken from a woman between 18 and 29 years old in good health. The CDR3 bases are TGTGCCAGCAGCCAAGAAGGGCTAGCGGGAGACCGGCTCCTACGAGCCTACGAGCAGTACTTC. Protein sequence: CASSQEGLAGDRLLRAYEQYF.